A selection of T cell receptor beta chains follows, all from one sample in a study of somatic mutations in cytotoxic T cells in rheumatoid arthritis. Produced via immunoSEQ multiplex PCR; TCRdb's table is partial and in-frame only. The table has about 2,000 clones, 85% seen once. The specimen sequenced was CD8+ T cells sorted from blood. The source is an older woman with rheumatoid arthritis. The CDR3 runs from the conserved cysteine through the conserved F or W. A D gene is named only where the DNA matches it firmly. Only some rows state a clone size, as once, few, many or a class for expanded clones.

v_gene,j_gene,abundance,d_gene,CDR3aa,CDR3nt
TRBV29-1,TRBJ1-1,few,-,CSVEGGRNTEAFF,TGCAGCGTTGAAGGTGGGCGGAACACTGAAGCTTTCTTT
TRBV29-1,TRBJ2-1,-,-,CSVGEGGEQFF,TGCAGCGTTGGGGAAGGGGGTGAGCAGTTCTTC
TRBV5-4,TRBJ2-5,-,TRBD1,CASSKDRNQETQYF,TGTGCCAGCAGCAAGGACAGGAACCAAGAGACCCAGTACTTC
TRBV7-3,TRBJ2-7,-,TRBD1,CASSLTSPGQGRYEQYF,TGTGCCAGCAGCTTAACGTCCCCGGGACAGGGAAGGTACGAGCAGTACTTC
TRBV27,TRBJ2-7,-,-,CASSLRGTSYEQYF,TGTGCCAGCAGTTTACGGGGGACCTCCTACGAGCAGTACTTC
TRBV11-2,TRBJ2-1,-,TRBD2,CASTPSQSGSLSNEQFF,TGTGCCAGCACCCCGAGTCAAAGCGGGAGCTTAAGCAATGAGCAGTTCTTC
TRBV19,TRBJ2-2,-,-,CASSIGWDNGELFF,TGTGCCAGTAGTATAGGATGGGACAACGGGGAGCTGTTTTTT
TRBV6-1,TRBJ2-1,-,TRBD2,CASSLREHNEQFF,TGTGCCAGCAGTCTGCGGGAGCACAATGAGCAGTTCTTC
TRBV7-9,TRBJ2-7,-,-,CASSPPPGDEQYF,TGTGCCAGCAGCCCCCCTCCCGGAGACGAGCAGTACTTC
TRBV4-3,TRBJ2-3,-,TRBD2,CASSQGTSPVTDTQYF,TGCGCCAGCAGCCAAGGGACTAGCCCGGTCACAGATACGCAGTATTTT
TRBV4-2,TRBJ1-2,-,-,CASSQGGADNYGYTF,TGTGCCAGCAGCCAAGGTGGAGCGGATAACTATGGCTACACCTTC
TRBV30,TRBJ2-3,-,TRBD2,CAWSVSGSTDTQYF,TGTGCCTGGAGTGTTAGCGGGAGTACAGATACGCAGTATTTT
TRBV5-5,TRBJ2-7,-,TRBD1,CASSLGTGARSYEQYF,TGTGCCAGCAGCTTGGGAACAGGGGCCCGCTCCTACGAGCAGTACTTC
TRBV29-1,TRBJ2-6,-,-,CSVVEGALGGANVLTF,TGCAGCGTTGTTGAGGGAGCCCTCGGTGGGGCCAACGTCCTGACTTTC
TRBV5-6,TRBJ1-2,once,-,CASNSFPPGRDGYTF,TGTGCCAGCAACTCATTCCCCCCGGGGAGAGATGGCTACACCTTC
TRBV7-3,TRBJ2-2,-,TRBD1,CASSSLTGGHTGELFF,TGTGCCAGCAGCTCGCTGACAGGGGGTCACACCGGGGAGCTGTTTTTT
TRBV7-9,TRBJ2-1,-,TRBD1,CASSYTQGAVSEQFF,TGTGCCAGCAGCTATACACAGGGGGCAGTCAGTGAGCAGTTCTTC
TRBV19,TRBJ2-7,-,TRBD1,CASSMGQAYEQYF,TGTGCCAGTAGTATGGGACAGGCCTACGAGCAGTACTTC
TRBV27,TRBJ1-1,-,-,CASSFAGRNTEAFF,TGTGCCAGCAGTTTCGCAGGTCGGAACACTGAAGCTTTCTTT
TRBV29-1,TRBJ2-3,-,-,CSVVGVTRPSTDTQYF,TGCAGCGTTGTGGGTGTAACGCGGCCTAGCACAGATACGCAGTATTTT
TRBV28,TRBJ1-6,-,TRBD1,CASSPTGVSYNSPLHF,TGTGCCAGCAGCCCTACAGGGGTCTCCTATAATTCACCCCTCCACTTT
TRBV6-4,TRBJ2-3,-,-,CASSESAGQADTQYF,TGTGCCAGCAGTGAATCGGCAGGGCAGGCAGATACGCAGTATTTT
TRBV7-6,TRBJ2-7,-,-,CASSSGTVVRSYEQYF,TGTGCCAGCAGCTCCGGGACTGTCGTCCGTTCCTACGAGCAGTACTTC
TRBV18,TRBJ2-5,-,TRBD2,CASSPQSGRAVETQYF,TGTGCCAGCTCACCACAGAGCGGGAGGGCCGTGGAGACCCAGTACTTC
TRBV5-1,TRBJ1-1,-,TRBD1,CASSTRQGADTEAFF,TGCGCCAGCAGCACCAGACAGGGGGCGGACACTGAAGCTTTCTTT
TRBV7-9,TRBJ2-1,-,-,CASSLQSGFYNEQFF,TGTGCCAGCAGCCTTCAGAGCGGGTTCTACAATGAGCAGTTCTTC
TRBV11-2,TRBJ2-1,-,TRBD1,CASSSGGINEQFF,TGTGCCAGCAGCTCAGGGGGAATCAATGAGCAGTTCTTC
TRBV7-2,TRBJ2-5,-,TRBD2,CASSSPRTSGRLQETQYF,TGTGCCAGCAGCTCACCGCGGACTAGCGGGAGGCTCCAAGAGACCCAGTACTTC
TRBV5-1,TRBJ2-2,-,-,CASSPSRVDPNTGELFF,TGCGCCAGCAGCCCCAGCAGGGTTGATCCAAACACCGGGGAGCTGTTTTTT